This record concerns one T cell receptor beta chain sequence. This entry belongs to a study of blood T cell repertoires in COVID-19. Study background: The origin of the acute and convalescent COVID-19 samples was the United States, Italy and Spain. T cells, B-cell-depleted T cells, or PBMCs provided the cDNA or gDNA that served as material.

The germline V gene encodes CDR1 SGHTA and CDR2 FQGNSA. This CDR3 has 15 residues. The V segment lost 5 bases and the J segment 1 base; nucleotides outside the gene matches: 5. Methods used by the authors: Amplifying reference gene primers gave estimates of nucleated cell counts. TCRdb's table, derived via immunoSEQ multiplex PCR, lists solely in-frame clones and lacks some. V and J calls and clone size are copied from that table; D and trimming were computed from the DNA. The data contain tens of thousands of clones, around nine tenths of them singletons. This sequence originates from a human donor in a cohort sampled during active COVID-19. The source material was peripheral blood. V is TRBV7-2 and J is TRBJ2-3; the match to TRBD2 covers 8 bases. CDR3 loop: CASSALSGGTDTQYF. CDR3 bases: TGTGCCAGCAGCGCCCTTAGCGGGGGCACAGATACGCAGTATTTT. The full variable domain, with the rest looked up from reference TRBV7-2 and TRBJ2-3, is GAGVSQSPSNKVTEKGKDVELRCDPISGHTALYWYRQSLGQGLEFLIYFQGNSAPDKSGLPSDRFSAERTGGSVSTLTIQRTQQEDSAVYLCASSALSGGTDTQYFGPGTRLTVL.